This passage covers 2 T cell receptor beta chains from one sample sequenced in a study of shared clonotypes between healthy human individuals. Terminally differentiated effector memory CD45RA+ cells were left out of the naive CD8 fraction, which was CD45RO-negative and positively selected for CCR7. The method was immunoSEQ multiplex PCR; TCRdb's version includes in-frame clones alone and lacks a portion of them. The table lists over 750,000 clones, around 96% of them singletons. The sequenced sample was naive CD8+ T cells sorted from blood. The receptors shown here come from a man younger than 40 in good health.

V and J are TRBV6-6 and TRBJ1-1; a possible D gene is TRBD1 (5 bases). The germline CDR1 and CDR2 sequences are MNHNY and SVGAGI (reference sequence). V lost 2 bases and J 0 bases, leaving 7 bases between the germline ends. CDR3 size: 14 residues. CDR3 sequence reads: CASSYKGMNTEAFF. The CDR3 coding sequence is TGTGCCAGCAGTTACAAGGGGATGAACACTGAAGCTTTCTTT.

With respect to this clone: Other DNA sequences in the same sample also yield this CDR3. The rearrangement uses TRBV28 and TRBJ2-1; TRBD2 agrees at 10 bases. The V gene's germline CDR1 is MDHEN and CDR2 SYDVKM. The CDR3 has 16 residues. V shed 5 bases, J shed 0 bases, and the junction held 4 bases outside the gene matches. CDR3: CASSVLAGPSYNEQFF. In DNA form, the CDR3 reads TGTGCCAGCAGTGTACTAGCGGGGCCCTCCTACAATGAGCAGTTCTTC.